The 2 T cell receptor beta chains listed next were all sequenced from one sample in a study of graft-versus-host responses after intestinal transplantation. Their target antigens are unknown. The assay was immunoSEQ multiplex PCR, and TCRdb's table has in-frame clones only and misses some. The sample consists of approximately 99,000 clones, roughly 91% of them appearing once. The source material was unstimulated CD4+ T cells sorted from spleen or lymph node cells, sampled before transplant. These receptors all come from a human donor who was the organ donor for an intestinal transplant.

J is TRBJ1-6 and V is TRBV7-9; 9 bases map to TRBD1. J lost 9 bases, V lost 5 bases, and 5 bases had no gene match. The CDR3 runs 14 residues. In germline, CDR1 is SEHNR, CDR2 FQNEAQ (reference sequence). CDR3 nucleotide sequence: TGTGCCAGCAGCCAACAGGGGGCGGCTTCACCCCTCCACTTT. It codes for CASSQQGAASPLHF.

This clone came up once. The rearrangement joins TRBV19 to TRBJ1-2; TRBD1 agrees at 8 bases. CDR1 and CDR2 (germline): LNHDA, SQIVND (reference sequence). The ends lost 4 bases at V and 2 bases at J; junction bases unmatched: 9. The CDR3 spans 16 residues. The CDR3 nucleotides are TGTGCCAGTAGTACCGCCCTGGGACAGGCGAACTATGGCTACACCTTC. This codes for CASSTALGQANYGYTF.